Below, 16 T cell receptor beta chains from the same sample are listed, as sequenced in a study of OX40 agonist ivuxolimab in advanced cancers. Here immunoSEQ multiplex PCR was the method, and the copy in TCRdb shows in-frame clones only, minus some. The data show fewer than 25,000 clones, with approximately 80% seen just once and roughly 24% held by the top ten. Sequenced here: CD4+ or CD8+ T cells sorted from blood, sampled in a trial of the OX40 agonist ivuxolimab. The source of these receptors is an adult with an advanced solid tumor such as melanoma, head and neck, liver or kidney cancer.

This chain joins TRBV9 and TRBJ2-2; 12 nucleotides match TRBD2. Germline assignment: CDR1 SGDLS and CDR2 YYNGEE. J gave up 6 bases and V 4 bases, and 13 bases lay outside the gene matches. This CDR3 is 18 amino acids long. CDR3 protein: CASSLPTSGSSGAGELFF. CDR3 DNA sequence: TGTGCCAGCAGCTTACCGACTAGCGGGAGTAGCGGCGCCGGGGAGCTGTTTTTT. The entire variable domain, with the rest obtained from reference TRBV9 and TRBJ2-2, is as follows: DSGVTQTPKHLITATGQRVTLRCSPRSGDLSVYWYQQSLDQGLQFLIQYYNGEERAKGNILERFSAQQFPDLHSELNLSSLELGDSALYFCASSLPTSGSSGAGELFFGEGSRLTVL.

J is TRBJ2-1 and V is TRBV7-8; 7 nucleotides match TRBD1. With 6 bases clipped from V and 0 bases from J, the junction kept 8 bases outside the gene matches. The CDR3 is 16 amino acids. Per the germline V gene, CDR1 is SGHVS and CDR2 is FQNEAQ. The CDR3 nucleotides read TGTGCCAGCAGGGGGCTGGGACAGCTCTCCTACAATGAGCAGTTCTTC. The encoded protein is CASRGLGQLSYNEQFF.

This clone has just one count. The chain combines TRBV7-8 with TRBJ2-5; TRBD2 matches at 11 bases. In germline, CDR1 is SGHVS, CDR2 FQNEAQ. The ends lost 1 base at V and 5 bases at J; junction bases unmatched: 3. The CDR3 extends over 15 amino acids. The CDR3 sequence is CASSLESSGGETQYF. CDR3 bases: TGTGCCAGCAGCTTAGAGTCTAGCGGGGGGGAGACCCAGTACTTC.

The gene calls are TRBV19 and TRBJ1-1, with D unresolved. CDR1 LNHDA and CDR2 SQIVND come from the germline V gene (reference sequence). Trimming took 7 bases from V and 4 from J, leaving 10 bases between them. The CDR3 sequence is 12 residues long. The CDR3 sequence: CASTTEGTEAFF. DNA of the CDR3: TGTGCCAGTACTACCGAGGGCACTGAAGCTTTCTTT.

The count of this clone is one. V gene TRBV7-8 combines with J gene TRBJ2-3; D might be TRBD2 (7 bases). V was pared by 5 bases and J by 10 bases, with 16 bases between. CDR1 SGHVS and CDR2 FQNEAQ come from the germline V gene. CDR3 length: 13 amino acids. The CDR3 region is CASSPGAGEAQYF. The CDR3 bases are TGTGCCAGCAGCCCAGGGGCGGGGGAGGCGCAGTATTTT.

This chain uses TRBV5-1 with TRBJ1-1; the D gene is possibly TRBD1 (5 bases). The V end lost 0 bases, the J end lost 5 bases, and 14 bases lay between the germline ends. The CDR3 has 15 amino acids. From germline, CDR1 is SGHRS and CDR2 YFSETQ. The chain's CDR3 is CASSLGPGTRTEAFF. In DNA form, the CDR3 reads TGCGCCAGCAGCTTGGGCCCCGGGACTCGGACTGAAGCTTTCTTT.

This clone was seen only once. The chain is built from TRBV11-2 and TRBJ2-7; TRBD2 matches at 12 bases. V gave up 1 base and J gave up 3 bases; unmatched junction bases: 4. The germline V gene encodes CDR1 SGHAT and CDR2 FQNNGV. The CDR3 covers 16 residues. The CDR3 loop is CASSLGTSGELYEQYF. DNA of the CDR3: TGTGCCAGCAGCTTAGGGACTAGCGGGGAGCTCTACGAGCAGTACTTC.

This chain uses TRBV14 with TRBJ2-3; D gene uncertain. CDR1 and CDR2 from the germline V gene are SGHDN and FVKESK. The CDR3 contains 17 residues. V lost 0 bases and J 3 bases, leaving 16 bases between the germline ends. This CDR3 is CASSQDGIVVGTDTQYF. As DNA, the CDR3 is TGTGCCAGCAGCCAAGACGGAATAGTAGTGGGAACAGATACGCAGTATTTT.

This clone was seen once. The chain combines TRBV7-9 with TRBJ2-5; TRBD2 is a possible D gene (5 bases). The CDR3 runs 13 residues. V gave up 6 bases and J gave up 4 bases, with 12 bases separating them. Germline loops: CDR1 SEHNR, CDR2 FQNEAQ (reference sequence). In DNA form, the CDR3 reads TGTGCCAGCAGACGGGGTCGCGTAGAGACCCAGTACTTC. Translation gives CASRRGRVETQYF.

This clone was found once. The gene calls are TRBV27 and TRBJ1-5; TRBD1 aligns across 8 bases. V was clipped by 6 bases and J by 1 base; unmatched bases: 2. Germline CDR1 reads MNHEY; CDR2 reads SMNVEV (reference sequence). The CDR3 sequence is 14 residues long. DNA for the CDR3: TGTGCCAGCAGGTACAGGGGGAGCAATCAGCCCCAGCATTTT. Translating it yields CASRYRGSNQPQHF.

The rearrangement uses TRBV27 and TRBJ1-1, with 8 positions matching TRBD1. The CDR3 is 15 amino acids. Trimming cost V 5 bases and J 1 base; bases outside gene matches: 6. Germline CDR1 is MNHEY and CDR2 is SMNVEV (reference sequence). CDR3: CASSPLTGGNTEAFF. The CDR3 bases are TGTGCCAGCAGTCCGCTAACAGGGGGGAACACTGAAGCTTTCTTT.

The rearrangement uses TRBV4-1 and TRBJ2-5, with D possibly being TRBD1 (7 bases). Germline V gene data show CDR1 as MGHRA and CDR2 as YSYEKL. The CDR3 extends over 16 amino acids. Between the trimmed V and J ends, which lost 2 bases and 0 bases, there was a span of 13 bases. The DNA for the CDR3 is TGCGCCAGCAGCCAACCTCCAGGGGGGTACCAAGAGACCCAGTACTTC. It translates to CASSQPPGGYQETQYF.

The chain recombines TRBV19 with TRBJ2-1, with D possibly matching TRBD2 (6 bases). This CDR3 contains 14 residues. V lost 5 bases and J lost 8, with 16 bases in between. Germline V gene lookup returns CDR1 LNHDA and CDR2 SQIVND (reference sequence). CDR3 protein: CASSPPTRADEQFF. CDR3 in DNA: TGTGCCAGTAGTCCCCCGACTAGAGCCGATGAGCAGTTCTTC.

The gene calls are TRBV30 and TRBJ2-1; D possibly uses TRBD1 or TRBD2 (5 bases each). V lost 2 bases and J lost 9, with 14 bases in between. This CDR3 has 13 amino acids. The germline V gene encodes CDR1 GTSNPN and CDR2 SVGIG (reference sequence). CDR3 in amino acids: CAWSRGGGGEQFF. DNA of the CDR3: TGTGCCTGGAGTAGGGGCGGTGGGGGTGAGCAGTTCTTC.

This chain joins TRBV7-9 and TRBJ2-6; either TRBD1 or TRBD2 may fit D (5 bases each). The CDR3 is made up of 19 amino acids. Germline values: CDR1 SEHNR, CDR2 FQNEAQ (reference sequence). Trimming took off 5 bases at V and 0 bases at J, with 20 bases between the two ends. The CDR3 loop is CASSPGAYGDNSGANVLTF. The CDR3 nucleotides read TGTGCCAGCAGCCCCGGGGCCTATGGGGATAACTCTGGGGCCAACGTCCTGACTTTC.

The chain carries TRBV10-3 and TRBJ2-7, with 12 nucleotides matching TRBD1. V lost 7 bases and J lost 5; bases outside the gene matches: 9. CDR1 and CDR2 from the germline V gene are ENHRY and SYGVKD. This CDR3 region has 15 residues. The CDR3 loop reads CAINWAGQGANEQYF. CDR3 coding DNA: TGTGCCATCAATTGGGCGGGACAGGGGGCGAACGAGCAGTACTTC.